The 17 T cell receptor beta chains below were found in one sample sequenced in a study of Ad26.COV2.S vaccination and SARS-CoV-2 variants. The treatment is: about 20 received Ad26.COV2.S at low or high dose, single or two shots; several received placebo; per-sample allocation not given. Collection of the samples took place on day 63 after the first injection of vaccine or placebo. Method: immunoSEQ multiplex PCR; TCRdb's copy keeps in-frame clones and lacks some. Of about 350,000 clones listed, 88% are singletons. Sequenced material: peripheral blood, taken in a trial of Ad26.COV2.S vaccine versus placebo. All receptors come from a person between 18 and 65 years old who received the Ad26.COV2.S COVID-19 vaccine or a placebo.

The J gene is TRBJ2-7, the V gene TRBV5-6; 7 positions agree with TRBD2. Germline-derived CDR1 and CDR2 are SGHDT and YYEEEE. V shed 3 bases, J shed 7 bases, and the junction held 4 bases outside the gene matches. This CDR3 is built from 12 residues. The DNA of the CDR3 is TGTGCCAGCAGCTGGGGGACTAAGGAGCAGTACTTC. Amino acids: CASSWGTKEQYF.

The genes are TRBV14 and TRBJ2-2; D unresolved. Germline V gene data show CDR1 as SGHDN and CDR2 as FVKESK. This CDR3 contains 14 residues. Between the trimmed V and J ends, which lost 4 bases and 2 bases, there was a span of 8 bases. For the CDR3, the DNA is TGTGCCAGCAGCCCATTACTCAACACCGGGGAGCTGTTTTTT. Residues: CASSPLLNTGELFF.

The chain is built from TRBV5-6 and TRBJ1-3, with D unresolved. V was pared by 1 base and J by 4 bases, with 9 bases between. Germline V lookup: CDR1 SGHDT, CDR2 YYEEEE. The CDR3 runs 14 residues. CDR3 nucleotides: TGTGCCAGCAGCTTGAGGTTGATCGGAAACACCATATATTTT. This translates into CASSLRLIGNTIYF. The full variable domain, in which reference TRBV5-6 and TRBJ1-3 provide the parts outside the CDR3, is DAGVTQSPTHLIKTRGQQVTLRCSPKSGHDTVSWYQQALGQGPQFIFQYYEEEERQRGNFPDRFSGHQFPNYSSELNVNALLLGDSALYLCASSLRLIGNTIYFGEGSWLTVV.

This clone occurred once. This chain joins TRBV7-9 and TRBJ2-2, with D unresolved. The germline V gene has CDR1 SEHNR and CDR2 FQNEAQ (reference sequence). The V and J ends lost 0 bases and 7 bases respectively, with 12 bases between them. This CDR3 contains 15 residues. Here the CDR3 reads CASSLALRRGGELFF. The CDR3 nucleotides read TGTGCCAGCAGCTTAGCGCTACGGCGCGGCGGGGAGCTGTTTTTT.

The chain combines TRBV27 with TRBJ2-7, with D maybe TRBD2 (6 bases). This CDR3 is 16 amino acids long. Germline V gene lookup returns CDR1 MNHEY and CDR2 SMNVEV (reference sequence). Trimming cost V 3 bases and J 1 base, with 16 bases left between them. CDR3: CASSFGLGRYSYEQYF. CDR3 DNA: TGTGCCAGCAGTTTCGGTCTTGGGAGGTATTCCTACGAGCAGTACTTC.

The V call is TRBV20-1, the J call TRBJ1-5; D remains ambiguous. The V gene lost 3 bases and the J gene lost 0 bases, with 15 bases spanning the gap. Germline CDR1 reads DFQATT; CDR2 reads SNEGSKA (reference sequence). This CDR3 is built from 16 residues. CDR3 amino acids: CSASSGGEYSNQPQHF. The CDR3 coding sequence is TGCAGTGCTAGTAGTGGAGGAGAGTATAGCAATCAGCCCCAGCATTTT.

The chain links TRBV18 to TRBJ1-1, with 9 bases that match TRBD1. Trimming cost V 3 bases and J 5 bases; bases outside gene matches: 4. Germline assignment: CDR1 KGHSH and CDR2 LQKENI. The CDR3 totals 14 residues. CDR3 sequence (DNA): TGTGCCAGCTCACCGACAGGGGGTCTGACTGAAGCTTTCTTT. Amino acid sequence: CASSPTGGLTEAFF.

The chain recombines TRBV28 with TRBJ2-1, with TRBD1 as a possible D gene (7 bases). CDR3 length equals 13 residues. The ends were cut back, 6 bases at V and 6 bases at J, with 12 bases in the middle. The germline gives CDR1 MDHEN, CDR2 SYDVKM. CDR3 DNA sequence: TGTGCCAGCAGGGAGGGGGCGTCCAATGAGCAGTTCTTC. It encodes CASREGASNEQFF.

J is TRBJ2-5 and V is TRBV7-6; perhaps TRBD1 as D (5 bases). Trimming pared 5 bases from V and 0 bases from J, leaving 10 bases between. Germline CDR1 and CDR2: SGHVS and FNYEAQ. This CDR3 contains 14 residues. CDR3 sequence: CASSPSTDQETQYF. The CDR3 nucleotides are TGTGCCAGCAGCCCGTCGACAGACCAAGAGACCCAGTACTTC. The whole variable domain, filled in from reference TRBV7-6 and TRBJ2-5, reads GAGVSQSPRYKVTKRGQDVALRCDPISGHVSLYWYRQALGQGPEFLTYFNYEAQQDKSGLPNDRFSAERPEGSISTLTIQRTEQRDSAMYRCASSPSTDQETQYFGPGTRLLVL.

The rearrangement links TRBV7-8 to TRBJ1-5, with 8 nucleotides matching TRBD1. CDR1 is SGHVS, CDR2 FQNEAQ, per germline. Unmatched junction bases numbered 11, after V lost 2 bases and J lost 5 bases. The CDR3 is made up of 17 amino acids. The CDR3 here is CASSLLPQGAPDQPQHF. In nucleotides, the CDR3 is TGTGCCAGCAGCTTACTCCCCCAGGGGGCGCCTGATCAGCCCCAGCATTTT.

The V gene is TRBV5-1, the J gene TRBJ2-2; TRBD1 is a possible D gene (6 bases). This CDR3 is built from 16 residues. From germline, CDR1 is SGHRS and CDR2 YFSETQ. V lost 3 bases to trimming and J lost 6 bases, with 18 bases between them. CDR3 in amino acids: CASSSRGAQGAGELFF. The CDR3, as DNA: TGCGCCAGCAGCTCACGAGGGGCACAGGGAGCCGGGGAGCTGTTTTTT.

The chain couples TRBV4-2 to TRBJ1-1, with 8 bases fitting TRBD1. CDR1 and CDR2 from the germline V gene are LGHNA and YNFKEQ. V shed 0 bases, J shed 10 bases, and the junction held 4 bases outside the gene matches. The CDR3 sequence is 13 residues long. The chain's CDR3 is CASSQDRTGGAFF. The DNA of the CDR3 is TGTGCCAGCAGCCAAGATAGAACAGGGGGAGCTTTCTTT.

V gene TRBV30 combines with J gene TRBJ2-5, with D possibly called TRBD1 or TRBD2 (5 bases each). The CDR3 has 16 amino acids. The ends were cut back, 2 bases at V and 0 bases at J, with 16 bases in the middle. The V gene's germline CDR1 is GTSNPN and CDR2 SVGIG (reference sequence). This chain's CDR3 is CAWSSIRDRYQETQYF. CDR3 bases: TGTGCCTGGAGTTCTATCCGGGACCGGTACCAAGAGACCCAGTACTTC.

This chain uses TRBV7-2 with TRBJ2-4, with unresolved D. This CDR3 region has 13 residues. V was clipped by 5 bases and J by 10 bases, with 15 bases between them. Germline assignment: CDR1 SGHTA and CDR2 FQGNSA. CDR3 sequence reads: CASSPPADRIQYF. CDR3 DNA sequence: TGTGCCAGCAGCCCTCCCGCGGATCGGATTCAGTACTTC.

DNA of the CDR3: TGTGCCATCAGTGGGTCCGGGGGCCGGAGGGGCTACACCTTC. This encodes CAISGSGGRRGYTF. The gene calls are TRBV10-3 and TRBJ1-2; D possibly corresponds to TRBD1 (6 bases). Germline V lookup: CDR1 ENHRY, CDR2 SYGVKD. With 4 bases removed from V and 8 bases from J, the gap between germline ends came to 17 bases. The CDR3 consists of 14 residues.

The chain joins TRBV7-6 to TRBJ2-7; TRBD2 aligns across 9 bases. The CDR3 contains 14 residues. Germline V gene sequence: CDR1 SGHVS, CDR2 FNYEAQ. With V trimmed by 5 bases and J by 2 bases, 4 bases remained unmatched. The CDR3 bases are TGTGCCAGCAGCGTTAGCGGGAGACCCTACGAGCAGTACTTC. Translating it yields CASSVSGRPYEQYF. Full variable domain (outside the CDR3, taken from reference TRBV7-6 and TRBJ2-7): GAGVSQSPRYKVTKRGQDVALRCDPISGHVSLYWYRQALGQGPEFLTYFNYEAQQDKSGLPNDRFSAERPEGSISTLTIQRTEQRDSAMYRCASSVSGRPYEQYFGPGTRLTVT.

V usage is TRBV18 and J usage is TRBJ2-5, with D possibly TRBD1 on 6 matching bases. Trimming removed 1 base at V and 1 base at J, with 10 bases between. CDR3 size: 15 residues. Germline V CDR1 and CDR2: KGHSH, LQKENI. The CDR3 protein is CASSPLQGTQETQYF. CDR3 nucleotides: TGTGCCAGCTCACCACTGCAGGGGACCCAAGAGACCCAGTACTTC.